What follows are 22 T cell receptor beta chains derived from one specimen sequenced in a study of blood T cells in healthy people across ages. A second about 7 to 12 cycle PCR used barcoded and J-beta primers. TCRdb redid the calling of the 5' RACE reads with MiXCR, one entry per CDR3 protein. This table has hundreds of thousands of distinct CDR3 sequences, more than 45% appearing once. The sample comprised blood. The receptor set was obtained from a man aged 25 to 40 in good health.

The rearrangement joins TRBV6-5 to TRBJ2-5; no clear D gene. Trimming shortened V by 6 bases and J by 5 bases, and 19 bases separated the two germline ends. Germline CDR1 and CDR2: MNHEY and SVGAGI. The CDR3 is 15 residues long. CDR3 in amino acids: CASRPISSGTETQYF. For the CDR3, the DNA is TGTGCCAGCAGGCCCATAAGCTCGGGTACGGAGACCCAGTACTTC.

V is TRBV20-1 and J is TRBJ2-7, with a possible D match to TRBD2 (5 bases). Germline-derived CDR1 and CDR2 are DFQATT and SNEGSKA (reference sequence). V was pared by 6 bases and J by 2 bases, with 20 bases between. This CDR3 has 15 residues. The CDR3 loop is CSARDTLKGAYEQYF. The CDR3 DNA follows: TGCAGTGCCCGAGATACCCTTAAGGGAGCCTACGAGCAGTACTTC.

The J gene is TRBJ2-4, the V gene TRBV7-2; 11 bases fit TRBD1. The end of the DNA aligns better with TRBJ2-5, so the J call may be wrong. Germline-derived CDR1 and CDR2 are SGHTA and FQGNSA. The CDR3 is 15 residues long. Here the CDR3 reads CASSPWTGGRETQYF. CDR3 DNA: TGTGCCAGCAGCCCCTGGACAGGGGGCAGAGAGACCCAGTACTTC.

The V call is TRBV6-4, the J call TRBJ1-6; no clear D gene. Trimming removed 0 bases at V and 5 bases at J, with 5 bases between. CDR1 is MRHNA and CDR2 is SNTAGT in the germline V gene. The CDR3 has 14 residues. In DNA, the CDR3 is TGTGCCAGCAGTGACTCGATCCATAATTCACCCCTCCACTTT. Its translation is CASSDSIHNSPLHF.

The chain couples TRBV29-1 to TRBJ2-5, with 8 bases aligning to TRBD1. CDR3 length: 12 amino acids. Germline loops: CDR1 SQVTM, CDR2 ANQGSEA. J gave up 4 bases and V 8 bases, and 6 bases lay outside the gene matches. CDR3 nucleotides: TGCAGCATACGGACAGGGTCAGAGACCCAGTACTTC. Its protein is CSIRTGSETQYF.

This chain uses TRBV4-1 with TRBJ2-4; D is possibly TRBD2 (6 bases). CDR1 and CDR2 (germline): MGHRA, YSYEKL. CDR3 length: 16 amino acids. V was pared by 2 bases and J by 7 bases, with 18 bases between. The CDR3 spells CASSQLATSSGNIQYF. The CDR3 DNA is TGCGCCAGCAGCCAACTCGCGACTAGTTCGGGCAACATTCAGTACTTC.

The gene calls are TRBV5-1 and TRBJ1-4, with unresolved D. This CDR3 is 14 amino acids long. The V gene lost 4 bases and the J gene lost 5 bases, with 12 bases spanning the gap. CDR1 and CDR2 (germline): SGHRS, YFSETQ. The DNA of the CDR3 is TGCGCCAGCAGCACCGCTCCACAGAATGAAAAACTGTTTTTT. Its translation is CASSTAPQNEKLFF.

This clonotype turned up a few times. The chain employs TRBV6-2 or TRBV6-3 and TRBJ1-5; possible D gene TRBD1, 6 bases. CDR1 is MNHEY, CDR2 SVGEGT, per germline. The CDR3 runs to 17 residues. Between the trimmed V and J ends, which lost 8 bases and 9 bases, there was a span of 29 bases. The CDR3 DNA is TGTGCCAGCGCATCTTGGGGGACACCTCCCGAGAAACGGCCCCAGCATTTT. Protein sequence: CASASWGTPPEKRPQHF.

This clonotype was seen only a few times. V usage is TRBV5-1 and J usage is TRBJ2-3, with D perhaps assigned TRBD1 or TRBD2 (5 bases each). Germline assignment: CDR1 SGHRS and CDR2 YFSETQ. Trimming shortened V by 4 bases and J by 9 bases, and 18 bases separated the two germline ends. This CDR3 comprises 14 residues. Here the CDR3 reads CASSPFPSRVTQYF. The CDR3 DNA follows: TGCGCCAGCAGCCCGTTTCCTAGCAGGGTGACGCAGTATTTT.

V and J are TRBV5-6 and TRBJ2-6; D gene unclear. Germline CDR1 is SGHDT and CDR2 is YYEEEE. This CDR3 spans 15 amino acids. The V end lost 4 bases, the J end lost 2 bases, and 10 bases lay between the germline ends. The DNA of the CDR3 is TGTGCCAGCAGCCCGGAGACCCCTGGGGCCAACGTCCTGACTTTC. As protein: CASSPETPGANVLTF.

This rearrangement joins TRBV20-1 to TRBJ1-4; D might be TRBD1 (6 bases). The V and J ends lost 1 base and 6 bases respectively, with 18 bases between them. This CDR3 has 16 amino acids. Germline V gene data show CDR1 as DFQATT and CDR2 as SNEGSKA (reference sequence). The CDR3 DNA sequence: TGCAGTGCTAGAGCTCATGTACAGGGAAAGGATGAAAAACTGTTTTTT. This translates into CSARAHVQGKDEKLFF.

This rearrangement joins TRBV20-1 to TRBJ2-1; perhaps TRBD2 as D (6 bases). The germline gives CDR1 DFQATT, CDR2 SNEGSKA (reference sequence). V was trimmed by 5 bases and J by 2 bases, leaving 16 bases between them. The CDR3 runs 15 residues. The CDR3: CSALTTGSTYNEQFF. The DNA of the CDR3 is TGCAGTGCTCTTACTACCGGGAGCACCTACAATGAGCAGTTCTTC.

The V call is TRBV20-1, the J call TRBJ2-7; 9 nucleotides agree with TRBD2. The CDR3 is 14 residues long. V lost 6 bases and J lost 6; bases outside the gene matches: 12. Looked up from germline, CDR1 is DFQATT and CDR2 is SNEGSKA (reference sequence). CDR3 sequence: CSASTPGLASEQYF. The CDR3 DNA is TGCAGTGCCTCTACGCCGGGACTAGCATCCGAGCAGTACTTC.

The CDR3, as DNA: TGTGCCAGCAGTTTTACAGGGCTGGATTCACCCCTCCACTTT. Its translation is CASSFTGLDSPLHF. The chain links TRBV28 to TRBJ1-6; TRBD1 might be the D (6 bases). CDR3 length equals 14 residues. The germline CDR1 and CDR2 sequences are MDHEN and SYDVKM. The V and J ends lost 3 bases and 8 bases respectively, with 11 bases between them.

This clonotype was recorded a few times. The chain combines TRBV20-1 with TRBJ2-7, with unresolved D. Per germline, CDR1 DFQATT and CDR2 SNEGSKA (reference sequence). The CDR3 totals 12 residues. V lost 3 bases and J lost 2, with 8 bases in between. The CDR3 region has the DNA TGCAGTGCTAGCAGTGAGCCCTACGAGCAGTACTTC. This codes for CSASSEPYEQYF.

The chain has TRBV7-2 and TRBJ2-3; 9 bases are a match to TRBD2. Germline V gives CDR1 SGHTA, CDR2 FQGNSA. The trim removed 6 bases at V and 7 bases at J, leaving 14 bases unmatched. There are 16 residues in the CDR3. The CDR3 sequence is CASRLTSGGIYHTQYF. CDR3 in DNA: TGTGCCAGCAGACTGACTAGCGGAGGAATTTACCATACGCAGTATTTT. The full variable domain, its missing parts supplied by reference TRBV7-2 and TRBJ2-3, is GAGVSQSPSNKVTEKGKDVELRCDPISGHTALYWYRQSLGQGLEFLIYFQGNSAPDKSGLPSDRFSAERTGGSVSTLTIQRTQQEDSAVYLCASRLTSGGIYHTQYFGPGTRLTVL.

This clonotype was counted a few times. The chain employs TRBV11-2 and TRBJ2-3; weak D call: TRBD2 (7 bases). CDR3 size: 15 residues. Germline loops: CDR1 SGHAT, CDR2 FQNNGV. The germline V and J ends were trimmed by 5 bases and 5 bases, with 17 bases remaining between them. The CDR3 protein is CASSQEGGHGDTQYF. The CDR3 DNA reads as TGTGCCAGCAGCCAGGAGGGGGGGCATGGAGATACGCAGTATTTT.

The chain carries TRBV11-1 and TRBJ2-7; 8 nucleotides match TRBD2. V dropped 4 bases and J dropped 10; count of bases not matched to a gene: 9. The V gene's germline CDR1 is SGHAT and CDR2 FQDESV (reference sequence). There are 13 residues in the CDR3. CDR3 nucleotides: TGTGCCAGCAGCTCAAACATAGCGGGAACCCAGTACTTC. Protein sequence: CASSSNIAGTQYF.

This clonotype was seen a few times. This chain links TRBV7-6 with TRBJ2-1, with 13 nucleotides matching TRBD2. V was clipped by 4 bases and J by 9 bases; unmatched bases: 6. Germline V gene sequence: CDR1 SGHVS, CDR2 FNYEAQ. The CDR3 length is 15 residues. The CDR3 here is CASSYTSGRAPEQFF. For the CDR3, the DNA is TGTGCCAGCAGCTACACTAGCGGGAGGGCCCCTGAGCAGTTCTTC.

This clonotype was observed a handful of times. CDR3 in DNA: TGTGCCAGCAGTTTGGCGTGGGGAGCCCGAGAGACCCAGTACTTC. It is translated as CASSLAWGARETQYF. The genes are TRBV28 and TRBJ2-5; D is possibly TRBD2 (5 bases). Per germline, CDR1 MDHEN and CDR2 SYDVKM. Trimming pared 3 bases from V and 4 bases from J, leaving 15 bases between. CDR3 length: 15 amino acids.

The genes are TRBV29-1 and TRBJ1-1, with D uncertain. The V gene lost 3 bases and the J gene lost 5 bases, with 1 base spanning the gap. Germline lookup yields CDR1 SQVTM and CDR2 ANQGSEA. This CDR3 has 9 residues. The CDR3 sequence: CSVETEAFF. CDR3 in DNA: TGCAGCGTTGAGACTGAAGCTTTCTTT.

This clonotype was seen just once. The CDR3 nucleotides read TGTGCCAGCAGCCCTGAGTTGGAGCGGGAGGCCCATGAGCAGTTCTTC. It yields the protein CASSPELEREAHEQFF. The V gene is TRBV5-6, the J gene TRBJ2-1; 9 bases are a match to TRBD2. J was trimmed by 8 bases and V by 4 bases; bases with no gene match: 13. This CDR3 has 16 residues. Germline V gene sequence: CDR1 SGHDT, CDR2 YYEEEE.